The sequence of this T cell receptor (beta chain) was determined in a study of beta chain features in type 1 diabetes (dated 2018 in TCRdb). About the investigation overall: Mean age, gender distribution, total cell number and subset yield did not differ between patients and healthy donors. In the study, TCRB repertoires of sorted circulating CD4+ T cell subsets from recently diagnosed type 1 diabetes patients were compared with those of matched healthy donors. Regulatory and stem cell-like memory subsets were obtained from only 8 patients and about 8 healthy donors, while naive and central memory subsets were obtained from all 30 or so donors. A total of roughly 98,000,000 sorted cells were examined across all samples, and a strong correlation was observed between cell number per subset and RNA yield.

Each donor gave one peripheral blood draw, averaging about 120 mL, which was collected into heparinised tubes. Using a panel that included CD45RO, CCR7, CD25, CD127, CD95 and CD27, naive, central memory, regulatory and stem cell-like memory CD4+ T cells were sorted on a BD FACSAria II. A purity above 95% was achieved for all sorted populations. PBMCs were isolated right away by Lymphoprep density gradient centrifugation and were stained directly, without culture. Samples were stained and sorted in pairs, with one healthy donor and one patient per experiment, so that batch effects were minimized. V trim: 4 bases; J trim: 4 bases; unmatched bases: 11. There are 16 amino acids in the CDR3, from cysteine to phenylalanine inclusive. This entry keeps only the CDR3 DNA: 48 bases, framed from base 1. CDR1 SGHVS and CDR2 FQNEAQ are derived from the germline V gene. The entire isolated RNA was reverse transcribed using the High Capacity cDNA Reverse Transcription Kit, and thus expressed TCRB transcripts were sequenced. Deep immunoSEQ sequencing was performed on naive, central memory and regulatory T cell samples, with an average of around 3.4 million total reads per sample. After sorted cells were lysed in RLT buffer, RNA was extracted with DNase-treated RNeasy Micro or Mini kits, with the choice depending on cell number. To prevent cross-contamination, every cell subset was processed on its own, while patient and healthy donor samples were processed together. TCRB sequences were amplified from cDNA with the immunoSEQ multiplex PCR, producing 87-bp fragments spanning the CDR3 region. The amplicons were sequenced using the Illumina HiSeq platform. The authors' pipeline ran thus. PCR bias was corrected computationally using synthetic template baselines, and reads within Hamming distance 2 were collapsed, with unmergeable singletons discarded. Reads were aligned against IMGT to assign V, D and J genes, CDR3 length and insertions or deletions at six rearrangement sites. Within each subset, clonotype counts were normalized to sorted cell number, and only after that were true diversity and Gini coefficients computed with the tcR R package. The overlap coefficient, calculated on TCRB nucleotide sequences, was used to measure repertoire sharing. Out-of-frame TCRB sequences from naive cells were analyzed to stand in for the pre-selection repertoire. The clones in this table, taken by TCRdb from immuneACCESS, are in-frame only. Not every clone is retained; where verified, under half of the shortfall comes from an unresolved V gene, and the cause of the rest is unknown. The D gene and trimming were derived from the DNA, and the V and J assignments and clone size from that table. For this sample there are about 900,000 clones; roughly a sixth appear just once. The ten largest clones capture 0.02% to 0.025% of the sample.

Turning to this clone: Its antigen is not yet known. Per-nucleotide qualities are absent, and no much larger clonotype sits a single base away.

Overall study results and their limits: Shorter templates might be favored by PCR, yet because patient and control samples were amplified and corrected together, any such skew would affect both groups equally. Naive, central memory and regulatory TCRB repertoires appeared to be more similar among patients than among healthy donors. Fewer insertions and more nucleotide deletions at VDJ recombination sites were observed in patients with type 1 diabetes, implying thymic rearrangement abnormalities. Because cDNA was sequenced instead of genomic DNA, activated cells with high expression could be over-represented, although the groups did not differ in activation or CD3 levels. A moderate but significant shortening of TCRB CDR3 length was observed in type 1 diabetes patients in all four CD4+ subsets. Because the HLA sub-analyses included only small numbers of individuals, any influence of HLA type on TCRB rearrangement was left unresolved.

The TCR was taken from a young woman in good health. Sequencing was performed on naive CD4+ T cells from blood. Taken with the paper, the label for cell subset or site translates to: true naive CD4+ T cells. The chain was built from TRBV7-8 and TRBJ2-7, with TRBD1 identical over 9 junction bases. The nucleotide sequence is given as TGTGCCAGCAGCTCAGACTCCGGGACAGGGTCTTACGAGCAGTACTTC. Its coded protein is CASSSDSGTGSYEQYF.